These 6 T cell receptor beta chains were sequenced from one sample in a study of blood T cells in healthy people across ages. A J-beta primer mix and a sample-barcoded 5' primer were used in a second PCR of about 6 to 12 cycles. TCRdb passed the 5' RACE reads through MiXCR, listing each CDR3 protein once. The sample has 850,000 to 1,000,000 distinct CDR3 sequences, 45% to 50% seen once. The sample was blood. These receptors came from a man aged 30 to 45 in good health.

In its sample, this clonotype was seen a few times. The gene calls are TRBV7-8 and TRBJ2-3, with 7 bases identical to TRBD1. The J segment lost 0 bases and the V segment lost 5 bases, leaving 5 bases of the junction unmatched. This CDR3 contains 15 residues. From germline, CDR1 is SGHVS and CDR2 FQNEAQ. CDR3 DNA sequence: TGTGCCAGCAGCGAGTGGGACAGTAGCACAGATACGCAGTATTTT. As protein: CASSEWDSSTDTQYF.

J is TRBJ2-7 and V is TRBV5-1; D tentatively reads TRBD1 or TRBD2 (5 bases each). The J call may not be correct, given that the DNA end is closer to TRBJ2-4. The length of the CDR3 is 12 residues. Germline assignment: CDR1 SGHRS and CDR2 YFSETQ. The CDR3 region has the DNA TGCGCCAGCAGCGAGGGGCAGGACATTCAGTACTTC. Amino acids: CASSEGQDIQYF.

The V and J genes are TRBV3-1 and TRBJ1-6; TRBD1 agrees at 8 bases. Looked up from germline, CDR1 is LGHDT and CDR2 is YNNKEL (reference sequence). The CDR3 contains 16 residues. The ends lost 1 base at V and 4 bases at J; junction bases unmatched: 3. CDR3 protein: CASSQVQGAYNSPLHF. Written as DNA, the CDR3 is TGTGCCAGCAGCCAAGTTCAGGGGGCTTATAATTCACCCCTCCACTTT.

The rearrangement joins TRBV5-1 to TRBJ2-5; 10 bases line up with TRBD2. J was trimmed by 5 bases and V by 4 bases; bases with no gene match: 11. Germline values: CDR1 SGHRS, CDR2 YFSETQ. The length of the CDR3 is 16 residues. The CDR3 DNA reads as TGCGCCAGCAGCCGCATAGAAGCGGGGGGGCATGAGACCCAGTACTTC. This encodes CASSRIEAGGHETQYF.

CDR3 amino acids: CASSPDWGTVYEQYF. CDR3 sequence (DNA): TGTGCCAGCAGCCCGGACTGGGGCACCGTATACGAGCAGTACTTC. The gene calls are TRBV3-1 and TRBJ2-7; D tentatively fits TRBD1 or TRBD2 (5 bases each). This CDR3 contains 15 residues. V was pared by 4 bases and J by 4 bases, with 17 bases between. Germline V lookup: CDR1 LGHDT, CDR2 YNNKEL (reference sequence).

The genes are TRBV28 and TRBJ2-1; 12 bases align to TRBD2. The trim removed 4 bases at V and 9 bases at J, leaving 7 bases unmatched. The length of the CDR3 is 15 residues. Germline loops: CDR1 MDHEN, CDR2 SYDVKM. Here the CDR3 reads CASSSPSGGGVEQFF. CDR3 sequence (DNA): TGTGCCAGCAGTTCGCCTAGCGGGGGGGGCGTTGAGCAGTTCTTC. Using reference TRBV28 and TRBJ2-1 for the parts outside the CDR3, the full variable domain is DVKVTQSSRYLVKRTGEKVFLECVQDMDHENMFWYRQDPGLGLRLIYFSYDVKMKEKGDIPEGYSVSREKKERFSLILESASTNQTSMYLCASSSPSGGGVEQFFGPGTRLTVL.